This TCR beta chain was recorded in a study of T-cell memory formation after mild COVID-19. TCRdb processed the 5' RACE reads anew with MiXCR; each CDR3 protein has one entry. The table records about 200,000 distinct CDR3 sequences, just over 9.5% of them present only once. The CDR3 length is 14 residues. Germline V lookup: CDR1 MGHRA, CDR2 YSYEKL. V was clipped by 2 bases and J by 8 bases, with 10 bases between them. V usage is TRBV4-1 and J usage is TRBJ1-6; D gene unclear. The clonotype comes from a man younger than 35 who had mild COVID-19 (a few samples of this study predate the infection). Cell type and time point are not known. Material for sequencing was PBMCs or a T cell subset sorted from them (not recorded which). The CDR3 reads CASSQKAGDSPLHF. The CDR3 DNA follows: TGCGCCAGCAGCCAAAAAGCCGGAGATTCACCCCTCCACTTT.